These 18 T cell receptor beta chains share one sample of origin, sequenced in a study of shared clonotypes between healthy human individuals. The table came from immunoSEQ multiplex PCR; TCRdb's copy has only in-frame clones and leaves some out. The sample has approximately 1.4 million clones, nearly 99% seen once; the top ten hold less than 0.55%. The specimen was naive CD4+ T cells sorted from blood. Subset in this sample: CD45RA+ positively selected. The receptor source for this set is a man aged 30-40 years in good health.

The chain joins TRBV13 to TRBJ2-1, with a weak D call TRBD1 (6 bases). CDR3 length equals 16 residues. V was trimmed by 3 bases and J by 2 bases, leaving 14 bases between them. Germline values: CDR1 PRHDT, CDR2 FYEKMQ (reference sequence). The chain's CDR3 is CASSLRTGHTYNEQFF. CDR3 DNA: TGTGCCAGCAGCTTGCGGACGGGACATACCTACAATGAGCAGTTCTTC.

V gene TRBV18 combines with J gene TRBJ2-7; D gene unclear. This CDR3 has 13 amino acids. Germline V lookup: CDR1 KGHSH, CDR2 LQKENI. V lost 3 bases to trimming and J lost 4 bases, with 10 bases between them. CDR3 in DNA: TGTGCCAGCTCACCCCTAGTGGCGTACGAGCAGTACTTC. Residues: CASSPLVAYEQYF.

The chain is built from TRBV7-2 and TRBJ2-4, with D possibly being TRBD2 (5 bases). The CDR3 runs 16 residues. V shed 1 base and J shed 7 bases, with 17 bases lying between them. CDR1 SGHTA and CDR2 FQGNSA come from the germline V gene. The CDR3 sequence is CASSLVTTILENIQYF. The DNA of the CDR3 is TGTGCCAGCAGCTTAGTGACGACTATCCTCGAGAACATTCAGTACTTC.

The chain employs TRBV18 and TRBJ1-2; D might be TRBD1 (6 bases). Per the germline V gene, CDR1 is KGHSH and CDR2 is LQKENI. V dropped 3 bases and J dropped 0 bases, with 14 bases sitting between them. The CDR3 is 16 residues long. The CDR3 coding sequence is TGTGCCAGCTCACCCGGCGGGACAAGGACTAACTATGGCTACACCTTC. It specifies CASSPGGTRTNYGYTF.

Worth noting for this clone: The same CDR3 arises from other DNA sequences in this sample as well. The chain recombines TRBV5-4 with TRBJ2-2, with D uncertain. Germline V gives CDR1 SGHNT, CDR2 YYREEE (reference sequence). This CDR3 is 14 amino acids long. The V end was cut by 5 bases, the J end by 0 bases, with 8 bases between. CDR3 region: CASSPDTNTGELFF. In DNA, the CDR3 is TGTGCCAGCAGTCCAGACACGAACACCGGGGAGCTGTTTTTT.

The rearrangement uses TRBV6-6 and TRBJ2-1; D uncertain. Trimming shortened V by 2 bases and J by 1 base, and 12 bases separated the two germline ends. In germline, CDR1 is MNHNY, CDR2 SVGAGI (reference sequence). This CDR3 contains 16 residues. The CDR3 DNA follows: TGTGCCAGCAGTTACCCCATGGGGTTATCCTACAATGAGCAGTTCTTC. Amino acid sequence: CASSYPMGLSYNEQFF.

A remark on this clone: The sample holds other DNA sequences that translate to the same CDR3. The rearrangement uses TRBV29-1 and TRBJ2-1; 7 bases are a match to TRBD1. The CDR3 contains 13 residues. The V segment lost 4 bases and the J segment 0 bases; nucleotides outside the gene matches: 0. Germline V gene sequence: CDR1 SQVTM, CDR2 ANQGSEA. The CDR3 DNA is TGCAGCGTTGGGGACAGCTCCTACAATGAGCAGTTCTTC. It codes for CSVGDSSYNEQFF.

The rearrangement joins TRBV15 to TRBJ1-2, with 9 bases matching TRBD1. The CDR3 has 15 amino acids. Germline V gene sequence: CDR1 LNHNV, CDR2 YYDKDF (reference sequence). The ends lost 4 bases at V and 8 bases at J; junction bases unmatched: 11. The CDR3 sequence is CATSKGQGRDSGYTF. The CDR3 DNA reads as TGTGCCACCAGCAAAGGACAGGGGCGTGATTCGGGCTACACCTTC.

This chain uses TRBV27 with TRBJ1-2; 9 bases match TRBD1. The CDR3 extends over 14 amino acids. The V gene's germline CDR1 is MNHEY and CDR2 SMNVEV (reference sequence). V shed 8 bases and J 6 bases; nucleotides not matched to a gene: 10. CDR3: CASRPPGQGHGYTF. The CDR3 nucleotides are TGTGCCAGCCGCCCCCCGGGACAGGGCCATGGCTACACCTTC.

Note on this clone: At the DNA level, this CDR3 is encoded by other sequences in the same sample as well. J is TRBJ2-3 and V is TRBV4-3, with D uncertain. Trimming removed 0 bases at V and 2 bases at J, with 6 bases between. Germline V gene sequence: CDR1 LGHNA, CDR2 YSLEER. This CDR3 region has 14 residues. This CDR3 is CASSQDPVTDTQYF. In nucleotides, the CDR3 is TGCGCCAGCAGCCAAGATCCAGTCACAGATACGCAGTATTTT.

The chain couples TRBV29-1 to TRBJ2-3; possibly TRBD1 for D (6 bases). V lost 4 bases and J 2 bases, leaving 13 bases between the germline ends. This CDR3 comprises 14 residues. The germline V gene has CDR1 SQVTM and CDR2 ANQGSEA. The CDR3 sequence: CSVGTAASTDTQYF. The CDR3 DNA reads TGCAGCGTTGGGACAGCTGCGTCCACAGATACGCAGTATTTT.

The chain couples TRBV6-1 to TRBJ2-7; a weak D match, TRBD1 (6 bases). Germline CDR1 reads MNHNS; CDR2 reads SASEGT. The CDR3 runs 16 residues. V lost 6 bases and J lost 2, with 20 bases in between. The CDR3: CASRENFRDNTYEQYF. Written as DNA, the CDR3 is TGTGCCAGCAGAGAAAACTTCCGGGACAACACCTACGAGCAGTACTTC.

This chain uses TRBV20-1 with TRBJ2-1, with TRBD2 matching 10 bases. The CDR3 has 11 residues. With 6 bases clipped from V and 8 bases from J, the junction kept 1 base outside the gene matches. The germline gives CDR1 DFQATT, CDR2 SNEGSKA (reference sequence). The CDR3 nucleotides are TGCAGTGCCGGACTAGCGGATGAGCAGTTCTTC. It translates to CSAGLADEQFF.

The chain couples TRBV4-2 to TRBJ2-2; perhaps TRBD2 as D (6 bases). Germline V gene sequence: CDR1 LGHNA, CDR2 YNFKEQ. Trimming removed 2 bases at V and 5 bases at J, with 9 bases between. The length of the CDR3 is 14 residues. The CDR3: CASSQLSGTGELFF. The CDR3 DNA is TGTGCCAGCAGCCAACTTAGCGGAACCGGGGAGCTGTTTTTT.

The chain links TRBV10-3 to TRBJ2-7; TRBD1 agrees at 7 bases. Germline V gives CDR1 ENHRY, CDR2 SYGVKD. This CDR3 contains 12 residues. J was trimmed by 5 bases and V by 6 bases; bases with no gene match: 4. The CDR3 region has the DNA TGTGCCATCAGAAAGGGGGCAGACGAGCAGTACTTC. Residues: CAIRKGADEQYF.

This clone was seen only once. The chain links TRBV5-6 to TRBJ2-6; D perhaps matches TRBD1 (6 bases). The CDR3 extends over 12 amino acids. The V and J ends lost 8 bases and 13 bases respectively, with 16 bases between them. Germline loops: CDR1 SGHDT, CDR2 YYEEEE. CDR3 sequence reads: CARAKKGEVLTF. CDR3 DNA: TGTGCCAGAGCTAAAAAGGGGGAAGTCCTGACTTTC.

For this clone: This sample includes further DNA sequences coding for the same CDR3. The chain couples TRBV4-1 to TRBJ1-1; the D gene is possibly TRBD1 (5 bases). V was trimmed by 1 base and J by 3 bases, leaving 6 bases between them. CDR3 size: 13 residues. Germline V CDR1 and CDR2: MGHRA, YSYEKL. CDR3 sequence (DNA): TGCGCCAGCAGCCAAGGGGGGTACACTGAAGCTTTCTTT. Translation: CASSQGGYTEAFF.

The chain carries TRBV18 and TRBJ1-5; maybe TRBD1 (5 bases). Trimming cost V 4 bases and J 4 bases, with 17 bases left between them. Germline loops: CDR1 KGHSH, CDR2 LQKENI. This CDR3 comprises 16 residues. For the CDR3, the DNA is TGTGCCAGCTCACTAACAATTGACAGTAAAAATCAGCCCCAGCATTTT. Translation gives CASSLTIDSKNQPQHF.